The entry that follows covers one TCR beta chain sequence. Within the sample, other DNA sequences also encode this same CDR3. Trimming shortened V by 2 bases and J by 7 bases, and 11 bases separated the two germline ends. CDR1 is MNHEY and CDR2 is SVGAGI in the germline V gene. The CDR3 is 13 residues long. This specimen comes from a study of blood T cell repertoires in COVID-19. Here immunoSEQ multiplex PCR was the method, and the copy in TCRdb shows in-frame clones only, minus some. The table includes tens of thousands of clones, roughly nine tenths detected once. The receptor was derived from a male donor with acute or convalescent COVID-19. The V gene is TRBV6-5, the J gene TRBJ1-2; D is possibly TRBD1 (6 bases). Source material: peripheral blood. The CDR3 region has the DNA TGTGCCAGCAGTTACCCGCGAGGGGGTGGCTACACCTTC. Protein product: CASSYPRGGGYTF.